The clone carrying this T cell receptor beta chain occurred a few times. Its matching antigen is unknown. Following 10 days of culture, CD4+ T cells were isolated. Testing of the vaccine recipients showed negative nucleocapsid antibodies and no prior SARS-CoV-2 infection. Researchers swapped half the medium for IL-2 medium on both days 3 and 7. The ends were cut back, 0 bases at V and 5 bases at J, with 13 bases in the middle. This CDR3 has 15 residues. Germline loops: CDR1 LGHNA, CDR2 YNFKEQ. Generated by immunoSEQ multiplex PCR, the TCRdb table keeps only in-frame clones and is missing some. This table has over 45,000 clones, 67% appearing once. These data originate in a study of vaccination effects on CD4 cells after COVID-19. Study results and caveats: Vaccine- and infection-induced clones showed marked clonal contraction late following vaccination. Early post-infection timepoints were absent, and convalescent patients were few.

This sample comprised CD4+ T cells from PBMCs cultured without peptide, obtained before COVID-19 vaccination. This chain links TRBV4-2 with TRBJ2-5; D not resolved. This sequence originates from a human donor who received a COVID-19 vaccine. The CDR3 DNA reads TGTGCCAGCAGCCAAGACTATGGGCTACCCGAGACCCAGTACTTC. Translated, it gives CASSQDYGLPETQYF.